This T cell receptor beta chain was found in a study of blood T cell repertoires in COVID-19. Across the study: Researchers got acute and convalescent COVID-19 samples from the United States, Italy and Spain. PBMCs, B-cell-depleted T cells, or T cells were the source of the cDNA or gDNA that made up the material.

The CDR3 consists of 15 residues. The V and J ends lost 2 bases and 6 bases, in that order; junction bases with no gene match: 5. Germline values: CDR1 MNHNS, CDR2 SASEGT. The Seattle patients joined while their infection was active and were tracked longitudinally afterward. How the authors handled the data: Reference gene primers were amplified, and this amplification served to estimate nucleated cell counts. The data were produced by immunoSEQ multiplex PCR, yet TCRdb's version contains in-frame clones alone and is incomplete. V and J calls and clone size are as listed in that table; D and trimming were resolved from the DNA. In the table there are over 200,000 clones, about nine tenths of which are singletons.

The receptor's source is a man over 45 with COVID-19, enrolled during active disease. The gene calls are TRBV6-1 and TRBJ2-1, with 9 positions matching TRBD2. Input material: peripheral blood. CDR3 nucleotide sequence: TGTGCCAGCAGTGAAATAGCGGGAGTGGGCAATGAGCAGTTCTTC. Protein sequence: CASSEIAGVGNEQFF.